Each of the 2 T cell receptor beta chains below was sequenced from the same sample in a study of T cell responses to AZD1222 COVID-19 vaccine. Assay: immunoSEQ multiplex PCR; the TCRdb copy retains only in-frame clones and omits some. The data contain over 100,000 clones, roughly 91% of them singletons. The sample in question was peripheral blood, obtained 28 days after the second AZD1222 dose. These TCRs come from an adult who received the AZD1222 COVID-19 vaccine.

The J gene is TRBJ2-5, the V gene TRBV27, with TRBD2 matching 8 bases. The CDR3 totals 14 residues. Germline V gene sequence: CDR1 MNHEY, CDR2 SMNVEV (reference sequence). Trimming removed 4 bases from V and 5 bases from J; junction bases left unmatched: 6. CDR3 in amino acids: CASSWTSPLETQYF. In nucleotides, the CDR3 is TGTGCCAGCAGTTGGACTAGCCCCTTGGAGACCCAGTACTTC.

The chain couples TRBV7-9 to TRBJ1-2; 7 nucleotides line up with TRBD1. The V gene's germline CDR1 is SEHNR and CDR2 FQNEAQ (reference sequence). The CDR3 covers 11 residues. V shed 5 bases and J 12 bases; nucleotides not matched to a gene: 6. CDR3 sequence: CASSNDRAHTF. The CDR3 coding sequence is TGTGCCAGCAGCAATGACAGGGCCCACACCTTC.